Presented here are 29 T cell receptor beta chains from one specimen sequenced in a study of metastatic and nonmetastatic thyroid tumors. All patients were untreated before thyroid surgery. TCRdb ran MiXCR on the PCR reads. The repertoire has 3,900 or so clones, 37% of them found once; the top ten carry 37%. The sample consisted of tumor tissue. These receptors were obtained from a male donor with papillary thyroid cancer or a benign thyroid nodule (not recorded which). Some clones in this sample may be carry-over from other donors' samples.

This clone is classed as medium-sized. Its ends do not fully match the called genes, so a read error is possible. The CDR3 reads CSARGYRDMETEAFF. The CDR3 nucleotides read TGCAGTGCCAGAGGATACAGGGACATGGAGACTGAAGCTTTCTTT. V is TRBV20-1 and J is TRBJ1-1; perhaps TRBD1 as D (6 bases). This CDR3 contains 15 residues. The germline V gene encodes CDR1 DFQATT and CDR2 SNEGSKA (reference sequence).

This clone was observed a handful of times. This chain connects TRBV6-1 to TRBJ2-3; D is possibly TRBD1 or TRBD2 (5 bases each). The V gene's germline CDR1 is MNHNS and CDR2 SASEGT. This CDR3 has 15 amino acids. Trimming took 4 bases from V and 8 from J, leaving 19 bases between them. CDR3 DNA sequence: TGTGCCAGCAGTGTATCGGGACGGAGGTACACTACGCAGTATTTT. This encodes CASSVSGRRYTTQYF.

The chain joins TRBV30 to TRBJ2-3; 7 bases fit TRBD1. This CDR3 region has 15 residues. Germline-derived CDR1 and CDR2 are GTSNPN and SVGIG (reference sequence). J lost 3 bases, V lost 1 base, and 7 bases had no gene match. The CDR3 DNA reads as TGTGCCTGGAGTGATACAGGGGTGCCGACAGATACGCAGTATTTT. Translation: CAWSDTGVPTDTQYF.

V and J are TRBV5-1 and TRBJ2-5, with 11 bases lining up with TRBD2. CDR1 SGHRS and CDR2 YFSETQ come from the germline V gene. This CDR3 comprises 15 residues. V lost 1 base, J lost 4 bases, and 3 bases stayed unmatched. The CDR3 spells CASSLTSGSGETQYF. CDR3 nucleotide sequence: TGCGCCAGCAGCTTGACTAGCGGGAGCGGAGAGACCCAGTACTTC.

The chain combines TRBV10-2 with TRBJ2-2; D is unresolved. CDR3 length: 12 amino acids. The germline gives CDR1 WSHSY, CDR2 SAAADI. Trimming removed 6 bases from V and 7 bases from J, with 9 bases in between. CDR3 in amino acids: CASRLGIGELFF. The CDR3 DNA follows: TGCGCCAGCAGGCTTGGCATCGGGGAGCTGTTTTTT.

This clone came up a few times. The J gene is TRBJ1-5, the V gene TRBV6-1; no firm D call. Germline CDR1 MNHNS, CDR2 SASEGT. V was shortened by 4 bases and J by 0 bases, with 7 bases between the two germline ends. The CDR3 consists of 14 residues. The CDR3 nucleotides are TGTGCCAGCAGTGGGATCTATAGCAATCAGCCCCAGCATTTT. It encodes CASSGIYSNQPQHF.

The chain recombines TRBV28 with TRBJ2-2, with TRBD2 matching 11 bases. This CDR3 is built from 17 residues. Germline-derived CDR1 and CDR2 are MDHEN and SYDVKM. Losses at the gene ends were 6 bases for V and 6 bases for J; bases not matched to a gene: 12. CDR3 DNA: TGTGCCAGCAGACCTCCGACTAGCGGGAAAGGGGCCGGGGAGCTGTTTTTT. This encodes CASRPPTSGKGAGELFF.

By sample share, this clone is medium-sized. The chain combines TRBV19 with TRBJ2-4, with D maybe TRBD1 (7 bases). The CDR3 spans 18 residues. With 2 bases removed from V and 1 base from J, the gap between germline ends came to 18 bases. In germline, CDR1 is LNHDA, CDR2 SQIVND (reference sequence). The CDR3 spells CASSITGGTVNAKNIQYF. The CDR3 DNA reads as TGTGCCAGTAGTATAACGGGCGGGACAGTAAACGCCAAAAACATTCAGTACTTC.

The rearrangement joins TRBV28 to TRBJ2-1; D could derive from TRBD1 or TRBD2 (5 bases each). This CDR3 region has 14 residues. Between the trimmed V and J ends, which lost 6 bases and 1 base, there was a span of 10 bases. Germline CDR1 MDHEN, CDR2 SYDVKM. The CDR3 here is CASSWGPSYNEQFF. The CDR3 DNA reads as TGTGCCAGCAGCTGGGGACCTTCCTACAATGAGCAGTTCTTC.

This clone was seen only a few times. The chain employs TRBV28 and TRBJ2-3; TRBD1 is a possible D gene (5 bases). Trimming pared 0 bases from V and 4 bases from J, leaving 11 bases between. CDR3 length equals 15 residues. Germline V gives CDR1 MDHEN, CDR2 SYDVKM. The CDR3: CASSLWTSQADTQYF. CDR3 DNA sequence: TGTGCCAGCAGTTTATGGACATCACAGGCAGATACGCAGTATTTT.

This chain joins TRBV5-6 and TRBJ1-4; tentative D call: TRBD1 (6 bases). The germline CDR1 and CDR2 sequences are SGHDT and YYEEEE. The CDR3 is 15 amino acids. V shed 0 bases and J shed 6 bases, with 12 bases lying between them. CDR3: CASSLVGGRDEKLFF. The CDR3 bases are TGTGCCAGCAGCTTGGTCGGGGGCAGAGATGAAAAACTGTTTTTT.

This chain joins TRBV28 and TRBJ1-2; D unresolved. Germline CDR1 MDHEN, CDR2 SYDVKM. The CDR3 spans 15 residues. V lost 3 bases, J lost 8 bases, and 19 bases lay in between. CDR3 amino acids: CASSLRTVSAGGYTF. For the CDR3, the DNA is TGTGCCAGCAGTTTGAGAACAGTGAGCGCAGGCGGCTACACCTTC.

The CDR3 loop is CSARAVSYTDTQYF. In nucleotides, the CDR3 is TGCAGTGCTAGAGCCGTAAGTTACACAGATACGCAGTATTTT. The rearrangement uses TRBV20-1 and TRBJ2-3, with D unresolved. The length of the CDR3 is 14 residues. V shed 1 base and J shed 2 bases, with 10 bases lying between them. The germline V gene has CDR1 DFQATT and CDR2 SNEGSKA (reference sequence).

This clone was counted only a few times. The J gene is TRBJ2-7, the V gene TRBV2, with 10 bases matching TRBD1. Per germline, CDR1 SNHLY and CDR2 FYNNEI. The CDR3 is 13 amino acids. The V gene end was trimmed by 6 bases and the J gene end by 6 bases; junction bases not matched to a gene: 5. CDR3 coding DNA: TGTGCCAGCAGAAGGGACAGGGGTCGCGAGCAGTACTTC. Protein sequence: CASRRDRGREQYF.

The rearrangement links TRBV12-3 or TRBV12-4 to TRBJ2-2; 7 nucleotides match TRBD1. There are 14 residues in the CDR3. Trimming at V came to 3 bases and at J to 4 bases, leaving 2 bases not matched to a gene. CDR3 sequence: CASSLSGGTGELFF. CDR3 sequence (DNA): TGTGCCAGCAGTTTGTCAGGGGGCACCGGGGAGCTGTTTTTT.

The rearrangement joins TRBV19 to TRBJ2-7; D not resolved. The CDR3 spans 14 residues. Per the germline V gene, CDR1 is LNHDA and CDR2 is SQIVND (reference sequence). Trimming removed 3 bases from V and 1 base from J, with 10 bases in between. CDR3 bases: TGTGCCAGTAGTATCGAAAGGTCATCCTACGAGCAGTACTTC. Its protein is CASSIERSSYEQYF.

This rearrangement joins TRBV6-1 to TRBJ2-3, with D possibly TRBD1 on 6 matching bases. Germline-derived CDR1 and CDR2 are MNHNS and SASEGT. Trimming removed 1 base from V and 8 bases from J, with 10 bases in between. The CDR3 is made up of 13 amino acids. CDR3 in DNA: TGTGCCAGCAGTGAAGGGGCAGGGGCTACGCAGTATTTT. Translation gives CASSEGAGATQYF.

Regarding this clone: The conserved phenylalanine or tryptophan normally closing the CDR3 is absent here, so this likely arose from a read error. No DNA is shown, since the ends of the CDR3 on it are uncertain; the CDR3 is the one TCRdb lists. The CDR3 spells CASTREDAAG. This chain connects TRBV2 to TRBJ2-3; the table gives TRBD2 as D, unverified against the DNA. Including both end residues, the CDR3 is 10 amino acids long. Looked up from germline, CDR1 is SNHLY and CDR2 is FYNNEI.

The chain joins TRBV20-1 to TRBJ2-1, with 9 bases that match TRBD2. CDR1 DFQATT and CDR2 SNEGSKA come from the germline V gene (reference sequence). The length of the CDR3 is 14 residues. With V trimmed by 2 bases and J by 8 bases, 7 bases remained unmatched. CDR3 nucleotides: TGCAGTGCTAGAAATGTACTAGCGGGCGATGAGCAGTTCTTC. As protein: CSARNVLAGDEQFF.

Concerning this clone itself: At one boundary the junction diverges from the germline segment, which might be a read error. The chain links TRBV24-1 to TRBJ2-1, with D possibly called TRBD1 or TRBD2 (5 bases each). The CDR3 runs to 15 residues. The germline CDR1 and CDR2 sequences are KGHDR and SFDVKD. CDR3 coding DNA: TGTGCCACCAGTCGAGGGGCAGGAAGTTACAATGAGCCGGTCTTC. It codes for CATSRGAGSYNEPVF.

The genes are TRBV25-1 and TRBJ2-7, with 7 bases matching TRBD1. The CDR3 sequence is 11 residues long. Germline trimming cut 10 bases from V and 6 bases from J; bases unmatched to any gene: 6. The germline V gene encodes CDR1 MGHDK and CDR2 SYGVNS. The chain's CDR3 is CATTTGFEQYF. CDR3 nucleotides: TGTGCCACCACGACAGGGTTCGAGCAGTACTTC.

The chain couples TRBV20-1 to TRBJ2-1, with D hard to call. Germline V lookup: CDR1 DFQATT, CDR2 SNEGSKA (reference sequence). V was shortened by 1 base and J by 8 bases, with 9 bases between the two germline ends. The CDR3 loop spans 12 amino acids. The CDR3 DNA follows: TGCAGTGCTAGAGTCATGGGCCATGAGCAGTTCTTC. Encoded protein: CSARVMGHEQFF.

This chain uses TRBV20-1 with TRBJ1-5, with 10 bases lining up with TRBD1. V gave up 1 base and J gave up 6 bases; unmatched junction bases: 6. This CDR3 region has 15 residues. Germline assignment: CDR1 DFQATT and CDR2 SNEGSKA (reference sequence). CDR3 nucleotide sequence: TGCAGTGCTAGAGGCGGACAGGGGGAAAGTCAGCCCCAGCATTTT. Translating gives CSARGGQGESQPQHF.

The chain uses TRBV6-5 and TRBJ2-2, with D unclear. Germline-derived CDR1 and CDR2 are MNHEY and SVGAGI. The CDR3 has 16 amino acids. V lost 0 bases, J lost 1 base, and 9 bases lay in between. For the CDR3, the DNA is TGTGCCAGCAGTTACTCAGGCTACCTGAACACCGGGGAGCTGTTTTTT. Amino acid sequence: CASSYSGYLNTGELFF.

This clone has more than one count but fewer than ten. This chain connects TRBV6-1 to TRBJ2-2, with 7 bases fitting TRBD1. Per the germline V gene, CDR1 is MNHNS and CDR2 is SASEGT. Unmatched junction bases numbered 4, after V lost 4 bases and J lost 5 bases. The CDR3 runs 14 residues. CDR3 sequence: CASSAGQETGELFF. Written as DNA, the CDR3 is TGTGCCAGCAGTGCCGGACAGGAGACCGGGGAGCTGTTTTTT.

This sequence joins TRBV6-1 and TRBJ2-7; possible D gene TRBD1, 6 bases. The CDR3 loop spans 13 amino acids. Trimming took off 7 bases at V and 3 bases at J, with 13 bases between the two ends. Germline assignment: CDR1 MNHNS and CDR2 SASEGT. Here the CDR3 reads CASTWGQNYEQYF. The CDR3 region has the DNA TGTGCCAGCACCTGGGGACAAAACTACGAGCAGTACTTC.

The chain carries TRBV6-1 and TRBJ2-2, with a possible D match to TRBD2 (6 bases). The germline V gene has CDR1 MNHNS and CDR2 SASEGT. The CDR3 has 16 residues. V lost 6 bases, J lost 1 base, and 15 bases lay in between. The CDR3 DNA sequence: TGTGCCAGCAGAGGACCGGGACTCCTGAACACCGGGGAGCTGTTTTTT. It is translated as CASRGPGLLNTGELFF.

The rearrangement links TRBV6-2 or TRBV6-3 to TRBJ2-1; possibly TRBD2 for D (5 bases). This CDR3 contains 16 residues. The germline CDR1 and CDR2 sequences are MNHEY and SVGEGT. V lost 6 bases and J 3 bases, leaving 18 bases between the germline ends. The CDR3 is CASSPREWVFYNEQFF. In DNA form, the CDR3 reads TGTGCCAGCAGCCCTCGGGAATGGGTTTTCTACAATGAGCAGTTCTTC.

This clone is categorized as large. V and J are TRBV5-1 and TRBJ2-2, with no clear D. Looked up from germline, CDR1 is SGHRS and CDR2 is YFSETQ. The V gene lost 2 bases and the J gene lost 3 bases, with 5 bases spanning the gap. This CDR3 has 13 residues. As DNA, the CDR3 is TGCGCCAGCAGCTTTGAGTACACCGGGGAGCTGTTTTTT. This gives the protein CASSFEYTGELFF.